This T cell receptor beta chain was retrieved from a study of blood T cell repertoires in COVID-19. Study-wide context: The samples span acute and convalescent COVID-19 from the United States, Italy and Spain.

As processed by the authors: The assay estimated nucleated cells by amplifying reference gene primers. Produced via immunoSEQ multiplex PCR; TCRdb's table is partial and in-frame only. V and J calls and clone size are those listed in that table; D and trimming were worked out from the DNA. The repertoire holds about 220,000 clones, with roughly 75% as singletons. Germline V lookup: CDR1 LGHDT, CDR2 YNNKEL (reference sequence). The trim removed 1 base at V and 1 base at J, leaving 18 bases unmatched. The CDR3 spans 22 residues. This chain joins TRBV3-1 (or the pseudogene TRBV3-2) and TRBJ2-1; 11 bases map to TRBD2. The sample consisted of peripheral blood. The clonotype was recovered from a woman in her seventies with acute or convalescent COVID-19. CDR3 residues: CASSQVEPNSGGDPLSYNEQFF. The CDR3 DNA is TGTGCCAGCAGCCAAGTTGAGCCCAATAGCGGGGGGGACCCTTTGTCCTACAATGAGCAGTTCTTC.